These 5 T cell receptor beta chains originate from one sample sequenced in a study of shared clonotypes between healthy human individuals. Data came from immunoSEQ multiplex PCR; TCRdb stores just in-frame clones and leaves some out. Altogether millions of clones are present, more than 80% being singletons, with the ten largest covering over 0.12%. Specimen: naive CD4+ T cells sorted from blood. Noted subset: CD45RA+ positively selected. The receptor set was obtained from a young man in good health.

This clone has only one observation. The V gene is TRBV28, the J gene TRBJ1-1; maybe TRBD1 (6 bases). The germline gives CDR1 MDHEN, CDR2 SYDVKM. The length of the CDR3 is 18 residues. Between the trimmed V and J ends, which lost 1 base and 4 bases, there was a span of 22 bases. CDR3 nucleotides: TGTGCCAGCAGTTTATTTGGTCGGTGGGGGCCTGCGGGCACTGAAGCTTTCTTT. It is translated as CASSLFGRWGPAGTEAFF.

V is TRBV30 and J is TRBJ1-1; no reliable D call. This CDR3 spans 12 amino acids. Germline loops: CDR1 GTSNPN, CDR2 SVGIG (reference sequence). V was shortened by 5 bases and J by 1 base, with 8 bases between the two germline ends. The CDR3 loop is CAWEQTNTEAFF. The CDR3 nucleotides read TGTGCCTGGGAACAGACGAACACTGAAGCTTTCTTT.

The CDR3 nucleotides read TGTGCCAGCTCTCCCTCGGACAGACAAGAGACCCAGTACTTC. This gives the protein CASSPSDRQETQYF. The rearrangement uses TRBV18 and TRBJ2-5; D is perhaps TRBD1 (6 bases). The CDR3 is 14 amino acids. Germline values: CDR1 KGHSH, CDR2 LQKENI. With 6 bases removed from V and 2 bases from J, the gap between germline ends came to 13 bases. Full variable domain (rest looked up from reference TRBV18 and TRBJ2-5): NAGVMQNPRHLVRRRGQEARLRCSPMKGHSHVYWYRQLPEEGLKFMVYLQKENIIDESGMPKERFSAEFPKEGPSILRIQQVVRGDSAAYFCASSPSDRQETQYFGPGTRLLVL.

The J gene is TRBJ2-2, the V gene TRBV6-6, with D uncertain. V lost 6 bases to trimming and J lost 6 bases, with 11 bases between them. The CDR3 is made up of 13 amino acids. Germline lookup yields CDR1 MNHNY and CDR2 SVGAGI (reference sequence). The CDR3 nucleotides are TGTGCCAGCAGCCTAGGCTGGCCCGGGGAGCTGTTTTTT. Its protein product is CASSLGWPGELFF.

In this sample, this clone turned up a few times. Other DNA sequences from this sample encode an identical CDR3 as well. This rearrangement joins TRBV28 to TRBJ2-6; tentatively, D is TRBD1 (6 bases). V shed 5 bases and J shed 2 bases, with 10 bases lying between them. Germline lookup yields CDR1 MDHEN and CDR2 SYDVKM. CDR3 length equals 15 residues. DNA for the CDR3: TGTGCCAGCAGTCTACAGGGAACTGGGGCCAACGTCCTGACTTTC. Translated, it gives CASSLQGTGANVLTF.